The T cell receptor beta chain described here comes from a study of blood T cell repertoires in COVID-19 (dated by TCRdb to about 2020). With regard to the full study: The collaborator samples originated in the United States, Italy and Spain and spanned the acute and convalescent phases of COVID-19. The prospective study material was composed of cDNA or gDNA derived from T cells, B-cell-depleted T cells, or PBMCs. Subjects who had been exposed to COVID-19, were actively infected with it, or had recovered from it provided the deeply sampled blood TCRbeta repertoires that made up the dataset. The repertoires were released in a freely available public database meant as a resource for research on the immune response to SARS-CoV-2. Samples came from the ongoing ImmuneRACE study (first 160 participants) plus 1,254 subjects from 6 global collaborators. Nearly every sample came with metadata listing a de-identified subject ID, COVID-19 status, age in years and sex. HLA class I and class II types, where available, came from metadata supplied by the sample provider rather than from assay-based typing. General findings and caveats noted by the study authors: The amount of clinical and demographic metadata varied by source and participant and was provided uncurated.

The count of this clone is one. What antigen it recognizes has not been identified. One base away there is no much larger clone; base qualities are not given. The CDR3 sequence holds 13 residues, the cysteine and phenylalanine included. The entry retains the CDR3 DNA only, 39 bases that are in frame from base 1. V is pruned by 5 bases and J by 4 bases, leaving 4 bases of the junction without a gene match. As encoded in the germline V gene (reference sequence), CDR1 is PRHDT while CDR2 is FYEKMQ. TCRbeta CDR3 regions were amplified from genomic DNA by means of the immunoSEQ Assay, a bias-controlled multiplex PCR. In the paper's pipeline: The number of nucleated cells in each sample was estimated by amplification of reference gene primers within the assay. Sequence reads were collapsed and filtered to measure the absolute abundance of every unique TCRbeta CDR3 rearrangement. For each sample, productive Simpson clonality was calculated as the square root of Simpson's diversity index across productive rearrangements. This immuneACCESS table, as held by TCRdb, lists in-frame sequences with V and J called but not all clones. Of the missing ones, under half trace to an unresolved V gene in checked studies; the others have no known cause. D and trimming were read from the DNA, whereas the V and J calls and clone size are those reported in that table. Here the sample has 350,000 or so clones; around 87% occur a single time. The ten largest account for 10% of the sample.

One collaborating source in Seattle enrolled patients during active infection and followed them longitudinally through the course of disease. Whole blood was collected in K2EDTA tubes by collaborating institutions according to the institutions' own protocols. For TCRbeta analysis, collaborators shipped samples as frozen whole blood, isolated PBMCs, or DNA extracted from either of those sample types. Sequences were obtained from peripheral blood. This clonotype originated in a woman younger than 45 with COVID-19, enrolled during active disease. The chain couples TRBV13 to TRBJ2-5, with 7 bases matching TRBD1. The CDR3 protein sequence reads: CASSTTGTETQYF. The nucleotide sequence reads TGTGCCAGCAGCACGACAGGGACAGAGACCCAGTACTTC.